The entry below gives a single T cell receptor (beta chain) sequence along with its context. The antigen this receptor binds is unknown. Base qualities are not recorded, but no much larger clone differs from it by a single base. This sample is drawn from a study of T cells after posttransplantation cyclophosphamide (dated by TCRdb to the mid-2010s). For the wider study: Using TRB sequencing, the study followed how the T cell repertoire reconstituted after myeloablative bone marrow transplantation in which posttransplantation cyclophosphamide served as GVHD prophylaxis. Because TRA and TRB clonality were tightly correlated in fewer than 10 samples, subsequent TCR analyses were focused on TRB only. Public TRB sequences were queried against a database of over 3,500 sequences associated with responses to pathogens, tumor antigens, self-antigens and alloantigens. Antigen receptor sequencing was done on samples from a few dozen PTCy-treated patients and from roughly 15 related bone marrow donors of those patients. Blood from all 30 or so PTCy patients with 1-year posttransplant specimens was subjected to TRB sequencing. Up to about 3 additional blood samples from 2 to 5.2 years after transplant were also TRB-sequenced in 3 patients, as was pretransplant blood from several patients.

This sample's treatment or condition label indicates: high-dose cyclophosphamide on days +3 and +4 as single-agent GVHD prophylaxis. For conditioning, the PTCy patients got busulfan and fludarabine, then a related or unrelated marrow graft, followed by cyclophosphamide on days +3 and +4. PTCy-treated patients came from a prospective multi-institutional clinical trial. Mononuclear cells from peripheral blood and bone marrow were separated by Ficoll-Hypaque density centrifugation and then cryopreserved. What the authors observed across the whole study: Donor-recipient similarity was low at 1-2 months but increased during the first year, and donor CD8+ memory clones often dominated later blood repertoires. Across 35 to 45 patients, TRB clonality was highly associated with recipient CMV seropositivity and CMV reactivation, and diversity in PTCy patients was similar to diversity in CNI/methotrexate controls. The TRB repertoires of T cells infiltrating skin or the GI tract showed only limited overlap with the TRB repertoires found in blood.

Genomic DNA was the input for TRB sequencing, which was run either with the immunoSEQ assay at survey resolution or with the hsTCRB kit. The authors' analysis ran thus. The immunoSEQ software was used for initial read processing, and the LymphoSeq R package was used for repertoire analyses. For each TRB dataset, clonality was calculated as 1 minus normalized Shannon entropy, and the Gini coefficient was computed as well. To infer phenotypes in unsorted samples, TRB sequences from sorted subsets of the recipient or donor were mapped onto the unsorted samples of the same recipient. In TCRdb, the immuneACCESS table is reduced to in-frame sequences with V and J assigned. These tables do not hold every clone; where another copy was compared, an unresolved V gene accounts for under half, and the others remain unexplained. That table furnishes V, J and clone size, whereas the DNA furnished D and trimming. This sample is represented by roughly 42,000 clones; roughly 87% of them were singletons. About 2.5% of the sample comes from the top ten.

V and J are trimmed by 6 bases and 2 bases, and the gene matches miss 6 bases of the junction. CDR1 and CDR2 are drawn from the germline V gene: SQVTM, ANQGSEA. From the cysteine through the phenylalanine, the CDR3 covers 16 amino acids. Only the CDR3 part of the read is kept: 48 bases, read in frame from the first base. This sequence uses TRBV29-1 and TRBJ2-3; 15 middle bases align to TRBD2. This TCR derives from a male patient aged 55 to 70 who received an allogeneic stem cell transplant from a related donor and was CMV-positive. After a transplant, certain T cells may trace back to the graft donor. The source was PBMCs, collected around 63 days after allogeneic stem cell transplant with posttransplant cyclophosphamide. CDR3 protein: CSVKGTSGGNTDTQYF. The DNA is as follows: TGCAGCGTGAAGGGGACTAGCGGGGGGAACACAGATACGCAGTATTTT.